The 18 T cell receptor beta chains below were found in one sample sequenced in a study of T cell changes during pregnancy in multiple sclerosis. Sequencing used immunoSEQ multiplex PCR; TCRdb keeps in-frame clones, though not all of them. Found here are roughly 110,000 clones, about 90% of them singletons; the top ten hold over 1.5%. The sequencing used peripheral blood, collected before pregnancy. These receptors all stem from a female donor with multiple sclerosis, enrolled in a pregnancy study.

CDR3 coding DNA: TGTGCCAGCAGCGGAGGACAGGGTCCGGGGCAGCCCCAGCATTTT. Translating it yields CASSGGQGPGQPQHF. The chain recombines TRBV7-6 with TRBJ1-5, with TRBD1 matching over 8 bases. CDR1 and CDR2 from the germline V gene are SGHVS and FNYEAQ. The CDR3 spans 15 residues. J lost 7 bases, V lost 5 bases, and 10 bases had no gene match.

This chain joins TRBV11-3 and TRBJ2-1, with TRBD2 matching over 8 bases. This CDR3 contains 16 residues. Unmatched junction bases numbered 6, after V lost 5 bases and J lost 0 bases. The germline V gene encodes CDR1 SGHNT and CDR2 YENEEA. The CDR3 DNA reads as TGTGCCAGCAGCCAAACCCGGGGGGGCTCCTACAATGAGCAGTTCTTC. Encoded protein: CASSQTRGGSYNEQFF.

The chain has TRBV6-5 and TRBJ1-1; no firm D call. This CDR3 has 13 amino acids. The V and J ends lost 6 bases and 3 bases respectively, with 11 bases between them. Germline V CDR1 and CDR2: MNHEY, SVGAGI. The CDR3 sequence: CASSLLRDTEAFF. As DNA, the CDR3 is TGTGCCAGCAGCCTACTGAGAGACACTGAAGCTTTCTTT.

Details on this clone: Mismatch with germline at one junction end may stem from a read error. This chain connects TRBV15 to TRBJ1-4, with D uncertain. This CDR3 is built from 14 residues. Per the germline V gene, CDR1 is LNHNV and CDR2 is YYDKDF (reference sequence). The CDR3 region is CATRRGLLNEKLFF. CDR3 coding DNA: TGTGCCACCCGCAGAGGACTTCTTAATGAAAAACTGTTTTTT.

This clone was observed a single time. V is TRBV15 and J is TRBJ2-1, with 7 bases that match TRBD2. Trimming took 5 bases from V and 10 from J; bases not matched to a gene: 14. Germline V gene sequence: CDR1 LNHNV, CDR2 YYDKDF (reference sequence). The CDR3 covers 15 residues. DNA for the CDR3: TGTGCCACCAGCGTGCGGGAGCTGGGGGTCAGGGAGCAGTTCTTC. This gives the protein CATSVRELGVREQFF.

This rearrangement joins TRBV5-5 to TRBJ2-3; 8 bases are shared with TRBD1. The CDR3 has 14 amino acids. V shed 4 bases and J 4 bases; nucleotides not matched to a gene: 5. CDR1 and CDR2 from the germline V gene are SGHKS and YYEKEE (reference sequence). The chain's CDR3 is CASSRQGKADTQYF. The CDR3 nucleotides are TGTGCCAGCAGCCGACAGGGGAAGGCAGATACGCAGTATTTT.

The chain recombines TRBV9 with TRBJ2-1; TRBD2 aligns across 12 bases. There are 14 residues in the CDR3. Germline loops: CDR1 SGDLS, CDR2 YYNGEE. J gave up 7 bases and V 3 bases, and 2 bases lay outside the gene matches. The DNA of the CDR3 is TGTGCCAGCAGCGGACTAGCGGGAGTGAATGAGCAGTTCTTC. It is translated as CASSGLAGVNEQFF. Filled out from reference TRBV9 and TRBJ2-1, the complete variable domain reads DSGVTQTPKHLITATGQRVTLRCSPRSGDLSVYWYQQSLDQGLQFLIQYYNGEERAKGNILERFSAQQFPDLHSELNLSSLELGDSALYFCASSGLAGVNEQFFGPGTRLTVL.

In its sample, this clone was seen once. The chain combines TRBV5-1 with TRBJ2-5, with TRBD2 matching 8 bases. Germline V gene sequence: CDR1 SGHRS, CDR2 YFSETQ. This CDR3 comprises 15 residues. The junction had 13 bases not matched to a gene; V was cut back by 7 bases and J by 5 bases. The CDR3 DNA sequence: TGCGCCAGCGGCGCCGGCCATACGGGGGGGGAGACCCAGTACTTC. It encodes CASGAGHTGGETQYF.

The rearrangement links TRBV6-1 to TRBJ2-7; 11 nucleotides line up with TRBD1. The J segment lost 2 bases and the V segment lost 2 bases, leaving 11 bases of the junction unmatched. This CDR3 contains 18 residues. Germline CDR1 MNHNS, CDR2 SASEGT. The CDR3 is CASSEPGLGTGGTYEQYF. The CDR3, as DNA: TGTGCCAGCAGTGAACCCGGACTAGGGACAGGGGGAACCTACGAGCAGTACTTC.

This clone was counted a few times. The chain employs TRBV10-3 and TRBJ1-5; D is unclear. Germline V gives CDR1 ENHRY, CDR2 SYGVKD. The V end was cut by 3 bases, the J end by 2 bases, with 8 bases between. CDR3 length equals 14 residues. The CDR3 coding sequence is TGTGCCATCAGTGATAGAGGTGGCAATCAGCCCCAGCATTTT. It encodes CAISDRGGNQPQHF.

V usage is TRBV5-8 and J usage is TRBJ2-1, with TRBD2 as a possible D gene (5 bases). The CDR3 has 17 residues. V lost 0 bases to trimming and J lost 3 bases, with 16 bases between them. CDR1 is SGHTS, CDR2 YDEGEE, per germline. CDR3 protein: CASSLGIWTEDYNEQFF. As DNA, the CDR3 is TGTGCCAGCAGCTTGGGAATATGGACGGAGGACTACAATGAGCAGTTCTTC. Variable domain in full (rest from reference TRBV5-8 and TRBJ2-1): EAGVTQSPTHLIKTRGQQATLRCSPISGHTSVYWYQQALGLGLQFLLWYDEGEERNRGNFPPRFSGRQFPNYSSELNVNALELEDSALYLCASSLGIWTEDYNEQFFGPGTRLTVL.

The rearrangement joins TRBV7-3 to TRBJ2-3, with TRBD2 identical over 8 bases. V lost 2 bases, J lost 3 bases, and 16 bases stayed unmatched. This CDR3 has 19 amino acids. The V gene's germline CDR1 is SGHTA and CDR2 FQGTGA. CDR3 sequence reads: CASSLGSGRAGVLTDTQYF. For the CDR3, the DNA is TGTGCCAGCAGCTTAGGGTCTGGGCGAGCGGGAGTGCTAACAGATACGCAGTATTTT.

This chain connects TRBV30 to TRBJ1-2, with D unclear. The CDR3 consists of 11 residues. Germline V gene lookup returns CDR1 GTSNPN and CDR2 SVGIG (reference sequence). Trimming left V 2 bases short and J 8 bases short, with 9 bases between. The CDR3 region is CAWSIGSGYTF. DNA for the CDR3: TGTGCCTGGAGTATCGGGAGCGGCTACACCTTC.

The CDR3 nucleotides read TGTGCCAGTATGGGAGGAGGCTCTGGGGCCAACGTCCTGACTTTC. It encodes CASMGGGSGANVLTF. The V call is TRBV19, the J call TRBJ2-6; TRBD2 is a possible D gene (6 bases). Per the germline V gene, CDR1 is LNHDA and CDR2 is SQIVND (reference sequence). The CDR3 has 15 amino acids. V lost 7 bases and J 0 bases, leaving 10 bases between the germline ends.

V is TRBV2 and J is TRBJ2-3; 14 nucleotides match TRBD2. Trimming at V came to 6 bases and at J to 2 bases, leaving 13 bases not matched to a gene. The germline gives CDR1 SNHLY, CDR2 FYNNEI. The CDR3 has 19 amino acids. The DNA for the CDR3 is TGTGCCAGCAGCGACCCCGGGACTAGCGGGGGAGGATTCACAGATACGCAGTATTTT. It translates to CASSDPGTSGGGFTDTQYF.

Here the CDR3 reads CASSPGLAGGPIDEQFF. The DNA for the CDR3 is TGTGCCAGCAGCCCGGGACTAGCGGGAGGGCCGATCGATGAGCAGTTCTTC. V and J are TRBV11-3 and TRBJ2-1; 16 nucleotides agree with TRBD2. Per germline, CDR1 SGHNT and CDR2 YENEEA. The CDR3 has 17 amino acids. J was trimmed by 8 bases and V by 5 bases; bases with no gene match: 9.

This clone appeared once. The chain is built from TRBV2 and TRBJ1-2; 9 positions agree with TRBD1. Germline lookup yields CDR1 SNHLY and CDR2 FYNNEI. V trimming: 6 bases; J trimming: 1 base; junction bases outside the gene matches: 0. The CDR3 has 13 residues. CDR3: CASRGQGNYGYTF. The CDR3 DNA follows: TGTGCCAGCAGGGGACAGGGTAACTATGGCTACACCTTC.

The CDR3 loop is CASSLAGPYEQYF. The CDR3 coding sequence is TGTGCCAGCAGTTTAGCGGGGCCCTACGAGCAGTACTTC. The chain is built from TRBV28 and TRBJ2-7; maybe TRBD2 (6 bases). Trimming removed 2 bases at V and 2 bases at J, with 7 bases between. Looked up from germline, CDR1 is MDHEN and CDR2 is SYDVKM. CDR3 size: 13 residues.